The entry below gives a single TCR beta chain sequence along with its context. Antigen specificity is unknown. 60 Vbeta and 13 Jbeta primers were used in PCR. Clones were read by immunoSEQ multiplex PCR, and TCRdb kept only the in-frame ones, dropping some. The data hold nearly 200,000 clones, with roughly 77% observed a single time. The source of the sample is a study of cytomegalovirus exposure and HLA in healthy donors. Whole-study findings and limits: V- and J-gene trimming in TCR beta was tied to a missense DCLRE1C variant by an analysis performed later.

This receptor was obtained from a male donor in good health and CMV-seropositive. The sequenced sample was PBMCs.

The CDR3, as DNA: TGTGCCAGCAGCTTAGGGCACTCTGGGGCCAACGTCCTGACTTTC. Translating it yields CASSLGHSGANVLTF. The rearrangement joins TRBV7-2 to TRBJ2-6; no firm D call. The V gene's germline CDR1 is SGHTA and CDR2 FQGNSA. The CDR3 runs 15 residues. V was pared by 1 base and J by 0 bases, with 4 bases between. Full variable domain (missing parts from reference TRBV7-2 and TRBJ2-6): GAGVSQSPSNKVTEKGKDVELRCDPISGHTALYWYRQSLGQGLEFLIYFQGNSAPDKSGLPSDRFSAERTGGSVSTLTIQRTQQEDSAVYLCASSLGHSGANVLTFGAGSRLTVL.